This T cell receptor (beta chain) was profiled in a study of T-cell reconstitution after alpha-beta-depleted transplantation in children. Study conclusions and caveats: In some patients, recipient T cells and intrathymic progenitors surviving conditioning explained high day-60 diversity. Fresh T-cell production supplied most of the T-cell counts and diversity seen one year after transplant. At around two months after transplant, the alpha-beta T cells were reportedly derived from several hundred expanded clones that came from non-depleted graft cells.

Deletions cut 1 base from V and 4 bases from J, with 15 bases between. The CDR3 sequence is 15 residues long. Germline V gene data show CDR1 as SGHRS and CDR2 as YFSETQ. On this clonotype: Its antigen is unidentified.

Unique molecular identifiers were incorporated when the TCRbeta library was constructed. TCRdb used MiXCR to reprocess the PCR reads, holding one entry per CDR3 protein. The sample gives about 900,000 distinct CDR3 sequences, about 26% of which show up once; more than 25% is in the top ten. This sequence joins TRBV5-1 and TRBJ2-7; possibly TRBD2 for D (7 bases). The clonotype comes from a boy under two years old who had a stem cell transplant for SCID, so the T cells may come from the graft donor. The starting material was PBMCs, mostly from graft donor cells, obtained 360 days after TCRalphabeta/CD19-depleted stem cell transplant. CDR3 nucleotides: TGCGCCAGCAGCTTGTGGACGGGGGGCGGATACGAGCAGTACTTC. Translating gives CASSLWTGGGYEQYF.